This TCR beta chain was sequenced during a study of blood T cell repertoires in COVID-19. Study details: Material from acute and convalescent COVID-19 was sourced from the United States, Italy and Spain.

Authors' data handling: The authors estimated nucleated cell counts from reference gene primer amplification. Only in-frame clones appear in the TCRdb table, and some are missing; sequencing was by immunoSEQ multiplex PCR. For V, J and clone size, that table is used; D and trimming come from the DNA. This table holds 150,000 to 200,000 clones, roughly 86% found once. The J segment lost 2 bases and the V segment lost 4 bases, leaving 5 bases of the junction unmatched. There are 15 residues in the CDR3. CDR1 is SGHNT and CDR2 is YYREEE in the germline V gene (reference sequence). The V gene is TRBV5-4, the J gene TRBJ2-5; 10 nucleotides align to TRBD2. The sequenced material came from peripheral blood. This clonotype was obtained from a man between 18 and 29 years old with acute or convalescent COVID-19. This CDR3 is CASSPGLAEQETQYF. The DNA for the CDR3 is TGTGCCAGCAGCCCCGGACTAGCGGAACAAGAGACCCAGTACTTC. Supplemented by reference TRBV5-4 and TRBJ2-5, the full variable domain reads ETGVTQSPTHLIKTRGQQVTLRCSSQSGHNTVSWYQQALGQGPQFIFQYYREEENGRGNFPPRFSGLQFPNYSSELNVNALELDDSALYLCASSPGLAEQETQYFGPGTRLLVL.